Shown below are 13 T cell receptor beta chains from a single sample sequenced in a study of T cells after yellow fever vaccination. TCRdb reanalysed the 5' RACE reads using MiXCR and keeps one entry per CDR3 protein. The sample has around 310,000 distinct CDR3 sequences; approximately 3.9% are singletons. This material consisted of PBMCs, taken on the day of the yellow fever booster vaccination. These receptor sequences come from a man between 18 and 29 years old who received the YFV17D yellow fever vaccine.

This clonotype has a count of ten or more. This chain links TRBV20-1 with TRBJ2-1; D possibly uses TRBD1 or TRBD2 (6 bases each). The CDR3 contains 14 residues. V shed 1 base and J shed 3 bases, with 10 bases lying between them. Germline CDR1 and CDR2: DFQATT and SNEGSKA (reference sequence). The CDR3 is CSARAGAIYNEQFF. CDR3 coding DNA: TGCAGTGCTAGAGCGGGGGCCATCTACAATGAGCAGTTCTTC.

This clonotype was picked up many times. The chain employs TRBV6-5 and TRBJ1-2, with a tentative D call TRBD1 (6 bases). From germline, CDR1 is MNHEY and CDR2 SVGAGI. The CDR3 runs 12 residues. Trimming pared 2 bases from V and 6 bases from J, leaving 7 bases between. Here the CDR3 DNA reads TGTGCCAGCAGTTACCAGGGGCATGGCTACACCTTC. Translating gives CASSYQGHGYTF.

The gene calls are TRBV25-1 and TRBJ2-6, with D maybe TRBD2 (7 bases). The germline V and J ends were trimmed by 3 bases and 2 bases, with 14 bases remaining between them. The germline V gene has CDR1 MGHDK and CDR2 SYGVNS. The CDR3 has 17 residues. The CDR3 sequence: CASSDSPGGAGANVLTF. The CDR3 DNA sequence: TGTGCCAGCAGTGATTCCCCGGGGGGCGCTGGGGCCAACGTCCTGACTTTC.

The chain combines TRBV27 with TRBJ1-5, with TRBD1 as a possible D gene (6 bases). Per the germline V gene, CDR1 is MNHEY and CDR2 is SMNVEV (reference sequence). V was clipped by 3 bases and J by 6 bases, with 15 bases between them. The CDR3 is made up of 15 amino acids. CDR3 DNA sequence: TGTGCCAGCAGTTTCGTGGGGGGCGCCGGTCAGCCCCAGCATTTT. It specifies CASSFVGGAGQPQHF.

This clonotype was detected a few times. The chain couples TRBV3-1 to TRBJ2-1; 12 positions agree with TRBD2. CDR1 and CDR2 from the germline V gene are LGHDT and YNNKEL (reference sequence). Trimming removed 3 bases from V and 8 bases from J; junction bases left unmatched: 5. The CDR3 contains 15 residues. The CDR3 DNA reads TGTGCCAGCAGCCATCCTAGCGGGGGGGCTGATGAGCAGTTCTTC. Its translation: CASSHPSGGADEQFF.

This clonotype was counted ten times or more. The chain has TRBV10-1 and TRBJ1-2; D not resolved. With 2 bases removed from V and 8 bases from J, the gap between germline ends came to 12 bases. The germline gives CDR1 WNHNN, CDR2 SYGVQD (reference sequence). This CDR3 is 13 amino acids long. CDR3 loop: CASSEDPSRGYTF. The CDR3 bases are TGCGCCAGCAGTGAGGACCCTTCACGAGGCTACACCTTC.

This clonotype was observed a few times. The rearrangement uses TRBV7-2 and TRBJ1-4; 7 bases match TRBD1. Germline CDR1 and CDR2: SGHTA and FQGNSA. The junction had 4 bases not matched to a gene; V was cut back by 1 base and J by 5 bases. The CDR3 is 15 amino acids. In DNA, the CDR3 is TGTGCCAGCAGCTTAGGAGACAGGGACAATGAAAAACTGTTTTTT. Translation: CASSLGDRDNEKLFF.

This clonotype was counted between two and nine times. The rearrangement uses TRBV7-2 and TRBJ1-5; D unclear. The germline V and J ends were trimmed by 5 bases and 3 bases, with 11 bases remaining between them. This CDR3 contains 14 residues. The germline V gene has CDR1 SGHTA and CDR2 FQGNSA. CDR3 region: CASSRQLINQPQHF. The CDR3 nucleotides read TGTGCCAGCAGCCGTCAGCTGATCAATCAGCCCCAGCATTTT.

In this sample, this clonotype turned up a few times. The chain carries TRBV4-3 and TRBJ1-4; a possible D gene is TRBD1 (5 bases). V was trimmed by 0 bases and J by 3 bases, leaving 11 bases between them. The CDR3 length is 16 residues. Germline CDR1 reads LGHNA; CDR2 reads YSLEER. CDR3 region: CASSQDWEGANEKLFF. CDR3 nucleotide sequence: TGCGCCAGCAGCCAAGATTGGGAAGGGGCTAATGAAAAACTGTTTTTT.

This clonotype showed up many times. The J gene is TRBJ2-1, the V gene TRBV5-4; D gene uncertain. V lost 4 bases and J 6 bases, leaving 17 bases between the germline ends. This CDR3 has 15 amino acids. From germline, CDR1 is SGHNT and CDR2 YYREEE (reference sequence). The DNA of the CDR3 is TGTGCCAGCAGCGAGAACCCCTCCGGGTTCAATGAGCAGTTCTTC. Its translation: CASSENPSGFNEQFF. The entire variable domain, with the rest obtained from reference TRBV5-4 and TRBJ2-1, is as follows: ETGVTQSPTHLIKTRGQQVTLRCSSQSGHNTVSWYQQALGQGPQFIFQYYREEENGRGNFPPRFSGLQFPNYSSELNVNALELDDSALYLCASSENPSGFNEQFFGPGTRLTVL.

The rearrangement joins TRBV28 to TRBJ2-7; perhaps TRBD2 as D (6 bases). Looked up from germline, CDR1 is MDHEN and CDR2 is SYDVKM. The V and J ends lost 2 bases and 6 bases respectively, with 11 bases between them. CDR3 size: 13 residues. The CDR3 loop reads CASSLPQGGEQYV. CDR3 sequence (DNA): TGTGCCAGCAGTTTACCGCAGGGAGGCGAGCAGTACGTC.

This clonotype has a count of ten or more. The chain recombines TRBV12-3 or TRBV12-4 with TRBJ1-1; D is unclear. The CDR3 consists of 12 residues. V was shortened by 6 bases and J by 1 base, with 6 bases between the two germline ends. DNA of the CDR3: TGTGCCAGCAGGGAAGGGAACACTGAAGCTTTCTTT. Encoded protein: CASREGNTEAFF.

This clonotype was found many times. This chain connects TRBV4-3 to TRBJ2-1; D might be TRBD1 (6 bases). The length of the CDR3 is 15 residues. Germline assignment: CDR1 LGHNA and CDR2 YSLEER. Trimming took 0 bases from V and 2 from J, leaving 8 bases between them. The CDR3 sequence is CASSQEQGPYNEQFF. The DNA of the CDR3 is TGCGCCAGCAGCCAAGAACAGGGACCCTACAATGAGCAGTTCTTC.